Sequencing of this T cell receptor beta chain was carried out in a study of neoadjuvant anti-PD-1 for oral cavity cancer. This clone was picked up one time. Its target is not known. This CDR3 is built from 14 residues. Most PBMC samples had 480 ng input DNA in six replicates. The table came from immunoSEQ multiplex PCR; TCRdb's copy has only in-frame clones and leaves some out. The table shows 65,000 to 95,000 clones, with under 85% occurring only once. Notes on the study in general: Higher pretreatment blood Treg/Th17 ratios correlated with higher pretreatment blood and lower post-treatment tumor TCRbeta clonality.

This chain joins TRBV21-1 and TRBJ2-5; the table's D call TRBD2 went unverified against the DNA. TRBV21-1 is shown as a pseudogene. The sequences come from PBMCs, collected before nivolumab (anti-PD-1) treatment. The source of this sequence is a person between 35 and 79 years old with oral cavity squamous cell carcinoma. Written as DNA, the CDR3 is TGTGCCAGCAGGCCCGGGGGGCCTCAAGAGACCCAGTACTTC. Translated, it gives CASRPGGPQETQYF.